What follows are 2 T cell receptor beta chains derived from one specimen sequenced in a study of CD8+CD57+ T cells in acquired aplastic anemia. TCR beta VDJ and CDR3 profiling used genomic DNA as template. TCRdb re-called the reads through MiXCR, storing one row per CDR3 protein. The repertoire holds approximately 260,000 distinct CDR3 sequences, with 82% as singletons. CD8+CD57+ cell expansion had been shown by flow cytometry in patients chosen for sequencing. Sequenced material: sorted CD4+, CD8+, or CD8+CD57+ T cells (not recorded which) from PBMCs. The origin of the receptors is a human donor with aplastic anemia.

This clonotype was counted only a few times. No conserved phenylalanine or tryptophan is present at the end of the CDR3, so a read error is the likely explanation. Because the CDR3's place on the DNA is in doubt, the DNA is left out and the CDR3 is given as listed by TCRdb. This rearrangement joins TRBV7-9 to TRBJ2-3; TRBD1, the table's D call, was not compared with the DNA. The CDR3 sequence runs 13 residues, both termini included. Looked up from germline, CDR1 is SEHNR and CDR2 is FQNEAQ (reference sequence). CDR3 in amino acids: CASGDGGTDTEYV.

The rearrangement uses TRBV2 and TRBJ2-1, with D perhaps TRBD1 or TRBD2 (5 bases each). CDR1 SNHLY and CDR2 FYNNEI come from the germline V gene. The CDR3 consists of 17 residues. Deletions cut 6 bases from V and 0 bases from J, with 18 bases between. CDR3 coding DNA: TGTGCCAGCAGCTTGTTCATCGGGGCCGGCTCCTACAATGAGCAGTTCTTC. This translates into CASSLFIGAGSYNEQFF.